Each of the 7 T cell receptor beta chains below was sequenced from the same sample in a study of T-cell memory formation after mild COVID-19 (dated by TCRdb to 2020 to 2022). The library relied on 5' RACE. This sample was sequenced with an Illumina NovaSeq 6000. Using fastp at Q25 and MiXCR, TCRdb reprocessed the public reads and kept productive beta chains. Identical CDR3 proteins give one entry, which carries the most common genes and DNA. The sample table shows fewer than 250,000 distinct CDR3 sequences, and around 16% are seen once. 2.4% of the sample is held by the ten biggest clonotypes. Material: PBMCs or a T cell subset sorted from them (not recorded which). The receptor source for this set is an adult woman who had mild COVID-19 (a few samples of this study predate the infection). The sample titles of this study are shuffled in the database, so cell type and time point are left out; the donor was told from shared clones.

A few counts support this clonotype. The chain couples TRBV27 to TRBJ1-6; 9 bases are a match to TRBD1. Germline V CDR1 and CDR2: MNHEY, SMNVEV (reference sequence). V shed 3 bases, J shed 9 bases, and the junction held 9 bases outside the gene matches. The CDR3 is 16 residues long. CDR3 nucleotide sequence: TGTGCCAGCAGTTTGGCCTCGACAGGGGGTGTTTCACCCCTCCACTTT. Translated: CASSLASTGGVSPLHF.

The V call is TRBV5-4, the J call TRBJ2-2; 9 bases match TRBD2. After removal of 3 bases from V and 7 bases from J, the junction contained 7 bases not matched to a gene. The germline V gene has CDR1 SGHNT and CDR2 YYREEE (reference sequence). This CDR3 spans 15 amino acids. The DNA of the CDR3 is TGTGCCAGCAGCTCGGCGGGGGGGGCAAGCGGGGAGCTGTTTTTT. Protein: CASSSAGGASGELFF.

Concerning this clonotype: Sequence at one end of the junction differs from germline and may be a read error. This chain connects TRBV5-6 to TRBJ1-2; tentatively, D is TRBD1 (5 bases). Germline lookup yields CDR1 SGHDT and CDR2 YYEEEE. This CDR3 contains 14 residues. The CDR3 is CASSLEGPLSGFTF. CDR3 DNA sequence: TGTGCCAGCAGCTTGGAGGGGCCACTCAGTGGCTTCACCTTC.

This chain joins TRBV4-3 and TRBJ2-7, with D perhaps matching TRBD2 (7 bases). This CDR3 contains 18 residues. CDR1 and CDR2 (germline): LGHNA, YSLEER. V dropped 1 base and J dropped 1 base, with 20 bases sitting between them. This CDR3 is CASSQGVASAGASYEQYF. The CDR3, as DNA: TGCGCCAGCAGCCAAGGTGTGGCGTCGGCGGGGGCTTCCTACGAGCAGTACTTC.

This clonotype was seen only a few times. J is TRBJ2-1 and V is TRBV12-3 or TRBV12-4; unclear D gene. This CDR3 is built from 15 residues. Trimming took 4 bases from V and 4 from J, leaving 14 bases between them. The CDR3 DNA is TGTGCCAGCAGTTCTGCGGAGTTCGGGTACAATGAGCAGTTCTTC. Its protein is CASSSAEFGYNEQFF.

This clonotype was seen more than once but under ten times. The rearrangement joins TRBV20-1 to TRBJ2-1; TRBD2 matches at 7 bases. CDR3 length equals 14 residues. The ends lost 1 base at V and 5 bases at J; junction bases unmatched: 5. The germline V gene encodes CDR1 DFQATT and CDR2 SNEGSKA (reference sequence). CDR3 in amino acids: CSARAPGRHNEQFF. The CDR3 nucleotides read TGCAGTGCTAGAGCCCCCGGGAGGCACAATGAGCAGTTCTTC.

This clonotype was detected many times. The genes are TRBV7-2 and TRBJ2-2; D gene uncertain. V lost 4 bases and J lost 4, with 13 bases in between. The germline V gene encodes CDR1 SGHTA and CDR2 FQGNSA. The CDR3 is 15 amino acids. The CDR3 DNA reads TGTGCCAGCAGCTCCAGACTCCAACTCACCGGGGAGCTGTTTTTT. Encoded protein: CASSSRLQLTGELFF.